The 27 T cell receptor beta chains below all came from one sample that was sequenced in a study of blood T cell repertoires in COVID-19 (TCRdb year 2020). Receptors were amplified or captured by the immunoSEQ multiplex PCR assay. TCRdb provides this immuneACCESS table in a form limited to in-frame rearrangements. Some clones are lacking; in checked studies, under half of them reflect an unresolved V gene, and why the rest are absent is not known. The table for this sample lists about 200,000 clones; roughly 90% of them were counted only once. The ten largest clones take up roughly 19% of the sample. Material: peripheral blood. The origin of the receptors is a man between 45 and 60 years old with COVID-19, enrolled during active disease.

The chain recombines TRBV29-1 with TRBJ1-1; 7 nucleotides align to TRBD1. The CDR3 sequence is 14 residues long. Germline V CDR1 and CDR2: SQVTM, ANQGSEA. V trimming: 7 bases; J trimming: 2 bases; junction bases outside the gene matches: 10. CDR3 sequence: CSAERGTANTEAFF. The CDR3 coding sequence is TGCAGCGCCGAACGGGGGACAGCCAACACTGAAGCTTTCTTT. The full variable domain, completed using reference TRBV29-1 and TRBJ1-1, is SAVISQKPSRDICQRGTSLTIQCQVDSQVTMMFWYRQQPGQSLTLIATANQGSEATYESGFVIDKFPISRPNLTFSTLTVSNMSPEDSSIYLCSAERGTANTEAFFGQGTRLTVV.

The chain carries TRBV5-1 and TRBJ2-2, with D perhaps TRBD2 (5 bases). Looked up from germline, CDR1 is SGHRS and CDR2 is YFSETQ. Trimming removed 4 bases from V and 7 bases from J, with 11 bases in between. The CDR3 is 13 residues long. CDR3 bases: TGCGCCAGCAGCCCCCTTGCGGGCGGGGAGCTGTTTTTT. This gives the protein CASSPLAGGELFF.

Only a few counts were recorded for this clone. The V call is TRBV4-3, the J call TRBJ1-6, with TRBD1 identical over 9 bases. Germline V lookup: CDR1 LGHNA, CDR2 YSLEER. The CDR3 covers 17 residues. The ends lost 1 base at V and 7 bases at J; junction bases unmatched: 8. The CDR3 DNA is TGCGCCAGCAGCCAAGTCTCAGGGACAGGGATGAATTCACCCCTCCACTTT. Its protein product is CASSQVSGTGMNSPLHF.

This chain links TRBV19 with TRBJ2-5; TRBD1 matches 7 bases. J gave up 3 bases and V 3 bases, and 4 bases lay outside the gene matches. Germline values: CDR1 LNHDA, CDR2 SQIVND (reference sequence). CDR3 length: 14 amino acids. The CDR3 region has the DNA TGTGCCAGTAGTATGTTAGGGACAGAAGAGACCCAGTACTTC. Translation: CASSMLGTEETQYF.

The V and J genes are TRBV19 and TRBJ1-1; tentative D call: TRBD1 (5 bases). CDR1 is LNHDA, CDR2 SQIVND, per germline (reference sequence). The V gene lost 6 bases and the J gene lost 4 bases, with 12 bases spanning the gap. There are 13 residues in the CDR3. CDR3 loop: CASSQGLGTEAFF. The CDR3 coding sequence is TGTGCCAGTAGCCAGGGTTTGGGCACTGAAGCTTTCTTT.

This chain joins TRBV6-1 and TRBJ1-2; 8 bases map to TRBD1. Trimming cost V 2 bases and J 9 bases; bases outside gene matches: 11. Looked up from germline, CDR1 is MNHNS and CDR2 is SASEGT. CDR3 size: 15 residues. CDR3: CASSESLGQDFRYTF. DNA of the CDR3: TGTGCCAGCAGTGAATCGTTGGGACAGGACTTTCGCTACACCTTC.

This sequence joins TRBV29-1 and TRBJ1-2; the D is unclear. Trimming cost V 4 bases and J 8 bases, with 11 bases left between them. The germline CDR1 and CDR2 sequences are SQVTM and ANQGSEA. The length of the CDR3 is 11 residues. CDR3 protein: CSVGVGSGYTF. Here the CDR3 DNA reads TGCAGCGTTGGCGTGGGTAGCGGCTACACCTTC.

The J gene is TRBJ2-7, the V gene TRBV7-2, with TRBD1 matching over 8 bases. J lost 4 bases, V lost 3 bases, and 8 bases had no gene match. Germline lookup yields CDR1 SGHTA and CDR2 FQGNSA. The CDR3 length is 15 residues. The CDR3 DNA reads TGTGCCAGCAGCTTTCGGACAGGGACAAATTACGAGCAGTACTTC. The encoded protein is CASSFRTGTNYEQYF.

The DNA of the CDR3 is TGTGCCAGCAGCTCACGGACAGGGGCAGGAGAGACCCAGTACTTC. Its protein product is CASSSRTGAGETQYF. This rearrangement joins TRBV4-2 to TRBJ2-5, with 9 bases that match TRBD1. This CDR3 contains 15 residues. Germline-derived CDR1 and CDR2 are LGHNA and YNFKEQ. The junction had 8 bases not matched to a gene; V was cut back by 5 bases and J by 4 bases.

The gene calls are TRBV9 and TRBJ2-1; 12 bases line up with TRBD2. Germline V gives CDR1 SGDLS, CDR2 YYNGEE. CDR3 size: 18 residues. The trim removed 0 bases at V and 1 base at J, leaving 5 bases unmatched. The CDR3 nucleotides are TGTGCCAGCAGCGTAGCCTTACTAGCGGGGGGATCCTACAATGAGCAGTTCTTC. It specifies CASSVALLAGGSYNEQFF.

The chain combines TRBV13 with TRBJ2-7; 12 bases agree with TRBD2. The V gene end was trimmed by 1 base and the J gene end by 1 base; junction bases not matched to a gene: 17. This CDR3 has 21 residues. Germline CDR1 and CDR2: PRHDT and FYEKMQ (reference sequence). CDR3 amino acids: CASSLAAASSGGASGSYEQYF. In nucleotides, the CDR3 is TGTGCCAGCAGCTTAGCCGCCGCCTCTAGCGGGGGGGCCTCCGGTTCCTACGAGCAGTACTTC.

The V gene is TRBV7-9, the J gene TRBJ2-5, with 7 bases lining up with TRBD2. J gave up 4 bases and V 1 base, and 6 bases lay outside the gene matches. CDR1 is SEHNR and CDR2 is FQNEAQ in the germline V gene (reference sequence). The CDR3 has 15 amino acids. CDR3 in amino acids: CASSLVAGVPETQYF. The DNA of the CDR3 is TGTGCCAGCAGCTTAGTAGCGGGTGTTCCAGAGACCCAGTACTTC.

CDR3 sequence: CASSLRQVPDTQYF. The CDR3 coding sequence is TGTGCCAGCAGCTTGCGACAGGTCCCAGATACGCAGTATTTT. This chain links TRBV5-8 with TRBJ2-3, with a tentative D call TRBD1 (6 bases). CDR3 length equals 14 residues. The V gene's germline CDR1 is SGHTS and CDR2 YDEGEE. V dropped 1 base and J dropped 4 bases, with 10 bases sitting between them. The full variable domain, completed using reference TRBV5-8 and TRBJ2-3, is EAGVTQSPTHLIKTRGQQATLRCSPISGHTSVYWYQQALGLGLQFLLWYDEGEERNRGNFPPRFSGRQFPNYSSELNVNALELEDSALYLCASSLRQVPDTQYFGPGTRLTVL.

The rearrangement uses TRBV11-2 and TRBJ2-3; 8 positions match TRBD2. The V and J ends lost 1 base and 1 base, in that order; junction bases with no gene match: 4. In germline, CDR1 is SGHAT, CDR2 FQNNGV. This CDR3 is 16 amino acids long. The CDR3 nucleotides are TGTGCCAGCAGCTTAGCGGGGGGGTTGGGCACAGATACGCAGTATTTT. It translates to CASSLAGGLGTDTQYF.

V is TRBV6-5 and J is TRBJ2-2; 14 bases map to TRBD2. V dropped 11 bases and J dropped 6; count of bases not matched to a gene: 5. There are 14 residues in the CDR3. Germline CDR1 MNHEY, CDR2 SVGAGI. The CDR3 region has the DNA TGTGCCGCACGACTAGCGGGAGGGTCCGGGGAGCTGTTTTTT. Its translation is CAARLAGGSGELFF.

The chain recombines TRBV13 with TRBJ2-7; TRBD1 matches at 9 bases. The CDR3 consists of 14 residues. Germline CDR1 and CDR2: PRHDT and FYEKMQ (reference sequence). The V segment lost 3 bases and the J segment 6 bases; nucleotides outside the gene matches: 6. The CDR3 nucleotides read TGTGCCAGCAGCTTGGCCGGGACAGGGACCGAGCAGTACTTC. It encodes CASSLAGTGTEQYF.

J is TRBJ2-7 and V is TRBV29-1; D may be TRBD2 (6 bases). The CDR3 runs 14 residues. Germline CDR1 and CDR2: SQVTM and ANQGSEA. V lost 6 bases and J lost 4, with 19 bases in between. DNA for the CDR3: TGCAGCGTATCCCGGGACTCCGGACCATACGAGCAGTACTTC. Translated, it gives CSVSRDSGPYEQYF.

The genes are TRBV11-3 and TRBJ2-5; D is possibly TRBD1 (6 bases). CDR3 length: 15 amino acids. Germline V gene data show CDR1 as SGHNT and CDR2 as YENEEA. Between the trimmed V and J ends, which lost 1 base and 1 base, there was a span of 10 bases. CDR3 sequence (DNA): TGTGCCAGCAGCTTAGGGCAGGGGTTCCAAGAGACCCAGTACTTC. Protein sequence: CASSLGQGFQETQYF.

To note about this clone: Other DNA variants within this sample encode the same CDR3. The CDR3, as DNA: TGCAGCGTTCGGGGGCGGGGGGCCCTCCAAGAGACCCAGTACTTC. As protein: CSVRGRGALQETQYF. The V and J genes are TRBV29-1 and TRBJ2-5; 8 nucleotides line up with TRBD2. From germline, CDR1 is SQVTM and CDR2 ANQGSEA. Trimming cost V 5 bases and J 1 base; bases outside gene matches: 9. The CDR3 has 15 amino acids.

CDR3 sequence (DNA): TGTGCCAGCAGCTTAGTTGGGCAGTCTTGGAATGAGCAGTTCTTC. Protein: CASSLVGQSWNEQFF. The rearrangement uses TRBV7-2 and TRBJ2-1; D is ambiguous. The CDR3 loop spans 15 amino acids. The germline V gene has CDR1 SGHTA and CDR2 FQGNSA. Trimming cost V 1 base and J 7 bases, with 14 bases left between them. Full variable domain (outside the CDR3, taken from reference TRBV7-2 and TRBJ2-1): GAGVSQSPSNKVTEKGKDVELRCDPISGHTALYWYRQSLGQGLEFLIYFQGNSAPDKSGLPSDRFSAERTGGSVSTLTIQRTQQEDSAVYLCASSLVGQSWNEQFFGPGTRLTVL.

The chain uses TRBV4-3 and TRBJ1-1; D not certain. The germline V gene has CDR1 LGHNA and CDR2 YSLEER. V dropped 1 base and J dropped 5 bases, with 11 bases sitting between them. The CDR3 runs to 14 residues. The CDR3 sequence: CASSQVRAWTEAFF. CDR3 in DNA: TGCGCCAGCAGCCAAGTCCGCGCATGGACTGAAGCTTTCTTT.

This chain connects TRBV19 to TRBJ1-5; 7 nucleotides match TRBD1. V lost 4 bases, J lost 5 bases, and 11 bases stayed unmatched. CDR3 length equals 16 residues. Per germline, CDR1 LNHDA and CDR2 SQIVND (reference sequence). The CDR3 region is CASSTPQTGNHQPQHF. CDR3 coding DNA: TGTGCCAGTAGTACTCCCCAGACAGGGAACCATCAGCCCCAGCATTTT.

The rearrangement uses TRBV5-1 and TRBJ2-2, with 11 bases that match TRBD1. This CDR3 is 18 amino acids long. Germline assignment: CDR1 SGHRS and CDR2 YFSETQ. V lost 5 bases, J lost 0 bases, and 9 bases stayed unmatched. CDR3 DNA sequence: TGCGCCAGCAGGCACTGGACAGGGGGCTTTGCGAACACCGGGGAGCTGTTTTTT. The encoded protein is CASRHWTGGFANTGELFF.

The genes are TRBV24-1 and TRBJ2-1; TRBD1 agrees at 9 bases. Germline CDR1 and CDR2: KGHDR and SFDVKD. After removal of 0 bases from V and 4 bases from J, the junction contained 3 bases not matched to a gene. The CDR3 contains 16 residues. CDR3 loop: CATSDLAGTGYNEQFF. As DNA, the CDR3 is TGTGCCACCAGTGATTTGGCCGGGACAGGGTACAATGAGCAGTTCTTC.

In its sample, this clone was seen a few times. V gene TRBV6-5 combines with J gene TRBJ1-5; no reliable D call. Germline V lookup: CDR1 MNHEY, CDR2 SVGAGI. Trimming shortened V by 0 bases and J by 0 bases, and 6 bases separated the two germline ends. The CDR3 has 15 residues. CDR3 protein: CASSYSASSNQPQHF. The CDR3 DNA follows: TGTGCCAGCAGTTACTCAGCGTCTAGCAATCAGCCCCAGCATTTT.

The chain carries TRBV2 and TRBJ2-5; the D gene is possibly TRBD1 (6 bases). Per germline, CDR1 SNHLY and CDR2 FYNNEI. The CDR3 contains 11 residues. V shed 6 bases and J shed 5 bases, with 7 bases lying between them. CDR3 sequence reads: CASRGAETQYF. The CDR3 DNA sequence: TGTGCCAGCAGGGGGGCGGAGACCCAGTACTTC.

This chain links TRBV12-3 or TRBV12-4 with TRBJ2-5; 7 nucleotides agree with TRBD2. The CDR3 covers 13 residues. Germline trimming cut 3 bases from V and 2 bases from J; bases unmatched to any gene: 0. CDR3 residues: CASSFSGQETQYF. In DNA form, the CDR3 reads TGTGCCAGCAGTTTTAGCGGGCAAGAGACCCAGTACTTC.